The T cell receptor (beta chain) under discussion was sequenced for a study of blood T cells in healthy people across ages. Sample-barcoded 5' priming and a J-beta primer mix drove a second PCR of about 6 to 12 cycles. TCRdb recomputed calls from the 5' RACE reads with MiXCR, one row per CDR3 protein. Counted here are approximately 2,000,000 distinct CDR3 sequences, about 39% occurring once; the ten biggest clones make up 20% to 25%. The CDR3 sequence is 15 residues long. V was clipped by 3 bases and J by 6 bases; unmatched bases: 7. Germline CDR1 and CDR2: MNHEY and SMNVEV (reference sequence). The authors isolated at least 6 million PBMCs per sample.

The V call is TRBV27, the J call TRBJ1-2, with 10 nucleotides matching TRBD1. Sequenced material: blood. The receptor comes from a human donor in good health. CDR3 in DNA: TGTGCCAGCAGTTTTTTGGGACAGGGGTATGATGGCTACACCTTC. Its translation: CASSFLGQGYDGYTF.